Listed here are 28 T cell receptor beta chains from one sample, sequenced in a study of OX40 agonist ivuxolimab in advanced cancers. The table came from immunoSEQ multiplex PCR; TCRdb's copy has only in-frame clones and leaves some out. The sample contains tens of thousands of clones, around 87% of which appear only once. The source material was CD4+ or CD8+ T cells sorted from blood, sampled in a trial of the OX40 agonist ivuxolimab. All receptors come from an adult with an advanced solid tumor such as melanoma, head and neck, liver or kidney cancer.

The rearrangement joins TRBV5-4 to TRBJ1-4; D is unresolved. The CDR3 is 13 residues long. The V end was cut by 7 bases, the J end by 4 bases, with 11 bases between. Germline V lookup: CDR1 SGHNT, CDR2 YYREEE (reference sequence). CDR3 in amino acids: CASRTENNEKLFF. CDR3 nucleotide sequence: TGTGCCAGCCGTACAGAGAATAATGAAAAACTGTTTTTT.

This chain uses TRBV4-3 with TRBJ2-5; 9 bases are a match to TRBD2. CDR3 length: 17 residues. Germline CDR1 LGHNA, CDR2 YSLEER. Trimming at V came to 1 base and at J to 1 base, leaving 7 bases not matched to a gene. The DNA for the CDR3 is TGCGCCAGCAGCCAAGGAATTAGCGGGAGTCCCCAAGAGACCCAGTACTTC. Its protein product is CASSQGISGSPQETQYF.

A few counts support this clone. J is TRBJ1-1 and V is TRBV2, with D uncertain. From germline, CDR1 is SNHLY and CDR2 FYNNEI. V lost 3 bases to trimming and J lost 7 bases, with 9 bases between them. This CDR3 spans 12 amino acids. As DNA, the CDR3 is TGTGCCAGCAGTGAGAACGTGTATGAAGCTTTCTTT. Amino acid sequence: CASSENVYEAFF.

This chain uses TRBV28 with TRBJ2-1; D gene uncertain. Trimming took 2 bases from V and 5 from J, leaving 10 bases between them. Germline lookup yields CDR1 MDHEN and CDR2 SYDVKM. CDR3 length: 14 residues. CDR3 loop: CASSLTAADNEQFF. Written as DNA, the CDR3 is TGTGCCAGCAGTTTAACCGCGGCAGACAATGAGCAGTTCTTC.

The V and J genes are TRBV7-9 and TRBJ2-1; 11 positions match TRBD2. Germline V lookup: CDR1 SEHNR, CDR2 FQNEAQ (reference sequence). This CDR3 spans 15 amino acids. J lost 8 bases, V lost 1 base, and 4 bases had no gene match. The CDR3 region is CASSLVSGGAHEQFF. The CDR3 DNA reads TGTGCCAGCAGCTTAGTTAGCGGGGGGGCCCATGAGCAGTTCTTC.

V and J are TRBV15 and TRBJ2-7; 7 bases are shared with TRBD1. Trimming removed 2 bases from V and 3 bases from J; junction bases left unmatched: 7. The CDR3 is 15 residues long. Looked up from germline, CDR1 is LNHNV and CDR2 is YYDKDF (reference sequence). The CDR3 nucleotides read TGTGCCACCAGCAGACCAGGGGGTCGCCTCTACGAGCAGTACTTC. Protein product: CATSRPGGRLYEQYF.

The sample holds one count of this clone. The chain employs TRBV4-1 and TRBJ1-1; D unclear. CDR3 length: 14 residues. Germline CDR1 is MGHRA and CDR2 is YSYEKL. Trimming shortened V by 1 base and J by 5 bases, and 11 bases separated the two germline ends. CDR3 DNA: TGCGCCAGCAGCCAAGTAGGGTCGAGTACTGAAGCTTTCTTT. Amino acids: CASSQVGSSTEAFF.

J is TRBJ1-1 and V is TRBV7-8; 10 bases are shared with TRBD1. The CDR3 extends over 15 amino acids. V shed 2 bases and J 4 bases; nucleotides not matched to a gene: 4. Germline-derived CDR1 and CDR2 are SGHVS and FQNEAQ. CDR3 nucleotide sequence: TGTGCCAGCAGCTTACCGGGACAGGGGTTCACTGAAGCTTTCTTT. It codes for CASSLPGQGFTEAFF.

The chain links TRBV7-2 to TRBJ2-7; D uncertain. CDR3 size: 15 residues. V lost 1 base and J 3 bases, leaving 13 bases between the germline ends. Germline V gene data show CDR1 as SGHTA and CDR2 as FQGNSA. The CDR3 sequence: CASSLEATRYYEQYF. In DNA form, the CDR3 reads TGTGCCAGCAGCTTAGAGGCCACCCGGTACTACGAGCAGTACTTC.

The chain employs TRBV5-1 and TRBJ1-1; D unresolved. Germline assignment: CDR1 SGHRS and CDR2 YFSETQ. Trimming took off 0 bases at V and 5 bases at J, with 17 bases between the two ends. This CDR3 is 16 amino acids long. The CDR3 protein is CASSLALGQGWTEAFF. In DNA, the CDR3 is TGCGCCAGCAGCTTGGCCTTAGGGCAAGGTTGGACTGAAGCTTTCTTT.

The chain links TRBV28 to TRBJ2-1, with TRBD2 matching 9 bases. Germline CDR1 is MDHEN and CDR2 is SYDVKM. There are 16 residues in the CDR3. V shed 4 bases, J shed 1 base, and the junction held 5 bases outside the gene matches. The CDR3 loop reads CASSWVSGSSYNEQFF. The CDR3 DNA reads TGTGCCAGCAGTTGGGTTAGCGGGAGTTCCTACAATGAGCAGTTCTTC.

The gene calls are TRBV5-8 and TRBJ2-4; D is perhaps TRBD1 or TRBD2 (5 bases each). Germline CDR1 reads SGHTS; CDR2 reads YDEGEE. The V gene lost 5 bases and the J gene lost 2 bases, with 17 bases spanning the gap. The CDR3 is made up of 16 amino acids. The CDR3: CASRPDVRESKNIQYF. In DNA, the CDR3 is TGTGCCAGCAGGCCGGATGTCAGGGAGTCCAAAAACATTCAGTACTTC.

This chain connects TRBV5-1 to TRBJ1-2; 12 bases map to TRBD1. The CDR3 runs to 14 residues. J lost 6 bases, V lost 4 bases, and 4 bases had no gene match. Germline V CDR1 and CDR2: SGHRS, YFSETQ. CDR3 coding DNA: TGCGCCAGCAGCCCAGGGACAGGGGGCGATGGCTACACCTTC. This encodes CASSPGTGGDGYTF.

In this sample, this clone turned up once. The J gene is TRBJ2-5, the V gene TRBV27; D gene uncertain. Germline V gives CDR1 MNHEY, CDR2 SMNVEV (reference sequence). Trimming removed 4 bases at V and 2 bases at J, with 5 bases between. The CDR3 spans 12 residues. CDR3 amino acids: CASSSDQETQYF. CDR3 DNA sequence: TGTGCCAGCAGTTCGGATCAAGAGACCCAGTACTTC.

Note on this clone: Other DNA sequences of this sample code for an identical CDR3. As DNA, the CDR3 is TGTGCCAGCAGCGTGGGGAGTACAGATACGCAGTATTTT. As protein: CASSVGSTDTQYF. This sequence joins TRBV9 and TRBJ2-3; TRBD2 might be the D (5 bases). The CDR3 sequence is 13 residues long. Trimming took off 2 bases at V and 3 bases at J, with 7 bases between the two ends. Germline V gives CDR1 SGDLS, CDR2 YYNGEE.

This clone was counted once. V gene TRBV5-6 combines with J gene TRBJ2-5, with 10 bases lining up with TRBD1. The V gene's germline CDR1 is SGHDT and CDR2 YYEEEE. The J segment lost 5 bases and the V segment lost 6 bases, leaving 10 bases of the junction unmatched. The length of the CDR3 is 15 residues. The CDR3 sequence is CASIPTGQGVETQYF. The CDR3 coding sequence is TGTGCCAGCATCCCGACAGGACAGGGGGTGGAGACCCAGTACTTC.

Here the CDR3 reads CASSVGGYYEQYV. The CDR3 bases are TGTGCCAGCAGTGTGGGGGGCTACTACGAGCAGTACGTC. The rearrangement links TRBV6-1 to TRBJ2-7; either TRBD1 or TRBD2 may fit D (6 bases each). CDR3 length: 13 amino acids. Trimming pared 4 bases from V and 3 bases from J, leaving 10 bases between. The germline V gene encodes CDR1 MNHNS and CDR2 SASEGT.

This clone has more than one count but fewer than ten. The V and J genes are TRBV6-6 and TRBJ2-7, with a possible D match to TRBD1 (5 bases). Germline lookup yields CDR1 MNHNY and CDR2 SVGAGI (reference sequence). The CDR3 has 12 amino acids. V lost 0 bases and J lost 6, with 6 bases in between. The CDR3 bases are TGTGCCAGCAGTTACTCAGGGGTCGAGCAGTACTTC. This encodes CASSYSGVEQYF.

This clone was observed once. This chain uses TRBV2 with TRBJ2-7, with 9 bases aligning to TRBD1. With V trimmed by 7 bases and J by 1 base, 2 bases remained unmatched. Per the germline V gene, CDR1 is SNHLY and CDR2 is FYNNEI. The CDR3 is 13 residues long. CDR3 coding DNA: TGTGCCAGCAACGACAGGGGGTCCTACGAGCAGTACGTC. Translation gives CASNDRGSYEQYV.

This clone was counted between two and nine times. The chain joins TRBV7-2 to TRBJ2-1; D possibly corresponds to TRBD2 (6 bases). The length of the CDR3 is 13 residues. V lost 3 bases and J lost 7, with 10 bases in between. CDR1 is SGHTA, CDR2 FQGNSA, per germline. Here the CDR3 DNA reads TGTGCCAGCAGCTTGGGACTGCATAATGAGCAGTTCTTC. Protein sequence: CASSLGLHNEQFF.

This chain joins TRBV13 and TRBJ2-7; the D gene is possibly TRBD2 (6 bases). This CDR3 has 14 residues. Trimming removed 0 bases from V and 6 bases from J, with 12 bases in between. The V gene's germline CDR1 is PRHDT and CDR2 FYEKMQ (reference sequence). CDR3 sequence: CASSLGPRLGEQYV. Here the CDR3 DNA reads TGTGCCAGCAGCTTAGGGCCTAGACTAGGCGAGCAGTACGTC.

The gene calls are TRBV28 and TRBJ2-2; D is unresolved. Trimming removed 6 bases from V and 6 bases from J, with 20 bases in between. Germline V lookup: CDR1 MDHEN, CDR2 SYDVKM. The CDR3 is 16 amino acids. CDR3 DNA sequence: TGTGCCAGCAGCCCTCGGGCAGGAAGAAATCCCGGGGAGCTGTTTTTT. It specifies CASSPRAGRNPGELFF.

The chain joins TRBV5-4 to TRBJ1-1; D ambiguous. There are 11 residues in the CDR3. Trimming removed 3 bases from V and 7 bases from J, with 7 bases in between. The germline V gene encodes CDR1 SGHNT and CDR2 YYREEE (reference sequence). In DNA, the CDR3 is TGTGCCAGCAGCTGGGGTATTGAAGCTTTCTTT. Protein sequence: CASSWGIEAFF.

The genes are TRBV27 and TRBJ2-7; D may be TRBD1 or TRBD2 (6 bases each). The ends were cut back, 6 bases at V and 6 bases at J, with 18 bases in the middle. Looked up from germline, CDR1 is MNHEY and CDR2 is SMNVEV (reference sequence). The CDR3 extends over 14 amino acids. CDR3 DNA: TGTGCCAGCAGCTATACGGGGGCCTTTGGCGAGCAGTACTTC. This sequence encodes CASSYTGAFGEQYF.

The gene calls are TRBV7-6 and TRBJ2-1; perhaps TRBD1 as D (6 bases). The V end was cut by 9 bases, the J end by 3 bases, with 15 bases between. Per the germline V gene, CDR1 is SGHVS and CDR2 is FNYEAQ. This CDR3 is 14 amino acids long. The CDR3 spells CASTVDRYYNEQFF. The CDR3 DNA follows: TGTGCCAGTACTGTGGACAGATACTACAATGAGCAGTTCTTC.

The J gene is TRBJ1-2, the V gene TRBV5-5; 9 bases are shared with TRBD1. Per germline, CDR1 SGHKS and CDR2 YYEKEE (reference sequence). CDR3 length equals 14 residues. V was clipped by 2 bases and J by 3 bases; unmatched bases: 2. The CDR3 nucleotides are TGTGCCAGCAGCTTTACAGGGGGCGACTATGGCTACACCTTC. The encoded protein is CASSFTGGDYGYTF. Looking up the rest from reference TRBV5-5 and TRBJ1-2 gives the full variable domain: DAGVTQSPTHLIKTRGQQVTLRCSPISGHKSVSWYQQVLGQGPQFIFQYYEKEERGRGNFPDRFSARQFPNYSSELNVNALLLGDSALYLCASSFTGGDYGYTFGSGTRLTVV.

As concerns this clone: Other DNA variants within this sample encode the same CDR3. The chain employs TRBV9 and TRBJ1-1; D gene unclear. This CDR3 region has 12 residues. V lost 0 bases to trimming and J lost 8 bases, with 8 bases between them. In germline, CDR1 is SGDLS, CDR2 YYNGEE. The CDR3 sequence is CASSVVGGEAFF. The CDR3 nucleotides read TGTGCCAGCAGCGTAGTAGGCGGAGAAGCTTTCTTT.

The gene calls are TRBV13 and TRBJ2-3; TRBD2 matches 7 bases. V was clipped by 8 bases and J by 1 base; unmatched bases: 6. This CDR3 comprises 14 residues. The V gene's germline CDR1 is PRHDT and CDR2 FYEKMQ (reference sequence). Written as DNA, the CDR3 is TGTGCCAGCCGGCCTCGGGGGGGCACAGATACGCAGTATTTT. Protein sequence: CASRPRGGTDTQYF.